This TCR beta chain was profiled in a study of T cell repertoires in cytomegalovirus infection. Trimming pared 4 bases from V and 2 bases from J, leaving 9 bases between. CDR3 size: 14 residues. CDR1 MNHNS and CDR2 SASEGT come from the germline V gene. This clonotype has more than one count but fewer than ten. Its specificity is not known. A single record per CDR3 protein comes from TCRdb applying MiXCR to the reads. The table includes fewer than 650,000 distinct CDR3 sequences, 40% detected once. This chain links TRBV6-1 with TRBJ1-5; tentatively, D is TRBD1 (6 bases). The receptor was isolated from a human donor in good health (CMV status not recorded). Some clones in this sample may be carry-over from other donors' samples. Specimen: cultured PBMCs, collected from culture after CMV antigen stimulation. CDR3 sequence: CASSGTGRNQPQHF. CDR3 in DNA: TGTGCCAGCAGTGGTACAGGGCGCAATCAGCCCCAGCATTTT.